The 19 T cell receptor beta chains below all came from one sample that was sequenced in a study of tumor-infiltrating lymphocytes in primary liver carcinoma. Blood RNA was derived from unsorted whole blood, and germline DNA was extracted too. Synthesis of TCR beta cDNA was carried out from about 500 ng total RNA with a constant-region primer. Generation of the TCR beta libraries relied on three nested multiplex PCR rounds using slightly modified ARM-PCR. Both of the initial two PCR rounds ran for about 11 cycles and employed TRBV1-TRBV30 forward primers alongside a C-beta reverse primer. In TCRdb, the multiplex PCR reads were re-called with MiXCR into one record per CDR3 protein. Of fewer than 350,000 distinct CDR3 sequences in the sample, 65% were seen once. Sequences were obtained from peripheral blood. The receptor set was obtained from a man in his forties or fifties with primary liver carcinoma and hepatitis B virus infection.

The J gene is TRBJ2-7, the V gene TRBV5-6; D might be TRBD1 (6 bases). With 1 base removed from V and 4 bases from J, the gap between germline ends came to 15 bases. CDR1 is SGHDT, CDR2 YYEEEE, per germline. There are 15 residues in the CDR3. The CDR3 is CASSLWGQGRYEQYF. The CDR3 DNA follows: TGTGCCAGCAGCTTGTGGGGTCAGGGGCGTTACGAGCAGTACTTC.

In regard to this clonotype: This may be a read error, as it is one base from a much larger clone. The V and J genes are TRBV14 and TRBJ1-2; the D gene is possibly TRBD1 (5 bases). The germline gives CDR1 SGHDN, CDR2 FVKESK. This CDR3 is built from 14 residues. Trimming shortened V by 4 bases and J by 3 bases, and 12 bases separated the two germline ends. CDR3 in amino acids: CASSPRAGYYGYTF. CDR3 DNA: TGTGCCAGCAGCCCAAGGGCAGGGTACTATGGCTACACCTTC.

In its sample, this clonotype was seen a few times. This chain connects TRBV5-4 to TRBJ1-2, with D possibly TRBD1 on 6 matching bases. V was pared by 7 bases and J by 2 bases, with 18 bases between. CDR3 length: 15 amino acids. Germline V gives CDR1 SGHNT, CDR2 YYREEE (reference sequence). The CDR3 DNA sequence: TGTGCCAGCTCATTCCCCTCCGGGACAAACTATGGCTACACCTTC. It specifies CASSFPSGTNYGYTF.

Remarks on this clonotype: Possible read error: a much larger clone is one base away. The gene calls are TRBV6-1 and TRBJ2-2, with 7 bases matching TRBD1. The CDR3 totals 17 residues. V dropped 0 bases and J dropped 3; count of bases not matched to a gene: 7. CDR1 MNHNS and CDR2 SASEGT come from the germline V gene. CDR3 region: CASSEAMWQGDTGELFF. CDR3 nucleotide sequence: TGTGCCAGCAGTGAAGCGATGTGGCAGGGGGACACCGGGGAGCTGTTTTTT.

This clonotype appeared many times. The chain joins TRBV6-6 to TRBJ2-5; D uncertain. The V end lost 2 bases, the J end lost 5 bases, and 3 bases lay between the germline ends. CDR1 MNHNY and CDR2 SVGAGI come from the germline V gene (reference sequence). The CDR3 consists of 11 residues. This chain's CDR3 is CASSYEETQYF. The CDR3 coding sequence is TGTGCCAGCAGTTACGAGGAGACCCAGTACTTC.

The CDR3 reads CASKIRGREQPQHF. As DNA, the CDR3 is TGTGCCAGCAAGATCAGGGGGCGCGAGCAGCCCCAGCATTTT. This chain uses TRBV6-2 or TRBV6-3 with TRBJ1-5; 8 bases are shared with TRBD1. This CDR3 spans 14 amino acids. The J segment lost 7 bases and the V segment lost 7 bases, leaving 9 bases of the junction unmatched. Germline assignment: CDR1 MNHEY and CDR2 SVGEGT.

In this sample, this clonotype turned up a few times. This rearrangement joins TRBV7-3 to TRBJ1-2; 8 nucleotides match TRBD1. The CDR3 totals 14 residues. Germline CDR1 reads SGHTA; CDR2 reads FQGTGA. V shed 5 bases and J 5 bases; nucleotides not matched to a gene: 7. DNA of the CDR3: TGTGCCAGCAGCATGGACAGGGTTTCTTATGGCTACACCTTC. It specifies CASSMDRVSYGYTF.

This clonotype was counted ten times or more. The rearrangement joins TRBV11-2 to TRBJ1-6; 7 bases agree with TRBD1. The germline CDR1 and CDR2 sequences are SGHAT and FQNNGV. This CDR3 contains 16 residues. V trimming: 7 bases; J trimming: 7 bases; junction bases outside the gene matches: 13. In DNA form, the CDR3 reads TGTGCCAGCAACGTCCCCAGGGGGGCAGCGAATTCACCCCTCCACTTT. The encoded protein is CASNVPRGAANSPLHF. Full variable domain (outside the CDR3, taken from reference TRBV11-2 and TRBJ1-6): EAGVAQSPRYKIIEKRQSVAFWCNPISGHATLYWYQQILGQGPKLLIQFQNNGVVDDSQLPKDRFSAERLKGVDSTLKIQPAKLEDSAVYLCASNVPRGAANSPLHFGNGTRLTVT.

This chain connects TRBV5-1 to TRBJ2-5, with a possible D match to TRBD2 (5 bases). Trimming stripped 0 bases from V and 3 bases from J, with 12 bases between. Germline-derived CDR1 and CDR2 are SGHRS and YFSETQ. The CDR3 totals 15 residues. The CDR3: CASSLGTGIEETQYF. The CDR3 DNA follows: TGCGCCAGCAGCTTGGGTACGGGGATCGAAGAGACCCAGTACTTC.

A word on this clonotype: A read error may explain this, as a much larger clone is one base away. The rearrangement uses TRBV29-1 and TRBJ2-7; 8 nucleotides line up with TRBD1. Germline V gene sequence: CDR1 SQVTM, CDR2 ANQGSEA. The CDR3 sequence is 13 residues long. This CDR3 reads CSAGGAVVTEQCF. CDR3 coding DNA: TGCAGCGCAGGGGGCGCGGTCGTCACCGAGCAGTGCTTC.

The CDR3 sequence is CANGLGTGRAYEQYF. CDR3 DNA: TGTGCCAACGGCCTAGGGACAGGGAGGGCCTACGAGCAGTACTTC. This rearrangement joins TRBV11-2 to TRBJ2-7; 9 positions match TRBD1. V shed 10 bases, J shed 2 bases, and the junction held 12 bases outside the gene matches. Germline V gene lookup returns CDR1 SGHAT and CDR2 FQNNGV. This CDR3 has 15 residues.

Concerning this clonotype itself: Just one base apart from a much larger clone, this may be a read error. V usage is TRBV6-6 and J usage is TRBJ1-6; possibly TRBD1 for D (5 bases). Deletions cut 6 bases from V and 9 bases from J, with 18 bases between. CDR1 is MNHNY and CDR2 is SVGAGI in the germline V gene (reference sequence). The CDR3 is made up of 15 amino acids. This chain's CDR3 is CASSQGDGGLSPLHF. CDR3 DNA: TGTGCCAGCAGCCAAGGGGACGGCGGCCTTTCACCCCTCCACTTT.

The table lists this clonotype with a few counts. The chain couples TRBV6-6 to TRBJ2-3; a possible D gene is TRBD2 (6 bases). The CDR3 is made up of 13 amino acids. Germline loops: CDR1 MNHNY, CDR2 SVGAGI (reference sequence). The V gene lost 0 bases and the J gene lost 6 bases, with 7 bases spanning the gap. This CDR3 is CASSYSSGDTQYF. The CDR3 region has the DNA TGTGCCAGCAGTTACTCAAGCGGGGATACGCAGTATTTT.

This chain links TRBV20-1 with TRBJ2-3; D remains ambiguous. The CDR3 runs to 15 residues. Germline V gene lookup returns CDR1 DFQATT and CDR2 SNEGSKA (reference sequence). The V end lost 0 bases, the J end lost 0 bases, and 10 bases lay between the germline ends. CDR3 sequence (DNA): TGCAGTGCTAGAGATCGAGTAACTAGCACAGATACGCAGTATTTT. Translation: CSARDRVTSTDTQYF.

A word on this clonotype: Just one base apart from a much larger clone, this may be a read error. V and J are TRBV10-3 and TRBJ1-5; 10 bases fit TRBD1. Germline CDR1 ENHRY, CDR2 SYGVKD. V shed 7 bases, J shed 5 bases, and the junction held 5 bases outside the gene matches. This CDR3 region has 14 residues. The CDR3 here is CAITGTGEDQPQHF. The CDR3 nucleotides are TGTGCCATCACAGGGACAGGGGAAGATCAGCCCCAGCATTTT.

The chain is built from TRBV28 and TRBJ2-5; unclear D gene. CDR3 length: 15 amino acids. V was shortened by 5 bases and J by 2 bases, with 15 bases between the two germline ends. The germline CDR1 and CDR2 sequences are MDHEN and SYDVKM. The CDR3, as DNA: TGTGCCAGCAGTCCCGCCCCCCTCCGGCAAGAGACCCAGTACTTC. Translated: CASSPAPLRQETQYF.

V usage is TRBV29-1 and J usage is TRBJ1-6, with 9 bases fitting TRBD1. Germline V lookup: CDR1 SQVTM, CDR2 ANQGSEA. The CDR3 has 13 residues. V dropped 6 bases and J dropped 11; count of bases not matched to a gene: 8. CDR3 loop: CSVRQGEGPPLHF. Written as DNA, the CDR3 is TGCAGCGTGCGACAGGGGGAAGGTCCACCCCTCCACTTT.

In the case of this clonotype: At one end the junction does not follow the germline gene, possibly because of a read error. The rearrangement links TRBV11-1 to TRBJ2-7; weak D call: TRBD1 (6 bases). Per germline, CDR1 SGHAT and CDR2 FQDESV (reference sequence). This CDR3 spans 12 amino acids. Here the CDR3 DNA reads TGTGCCAGCATCTTAGGGGGATACGAGCAGTACTTC. It codes for CASILGGYEQYF.

As regards this clonotype: A single base separates this from a much larger clone, so it may be a read error. This chain links TRBV4-3 with TRBJ1-1; TRBD1 matches 7 bases. J lost 5 bases, V lost 1 base, and 4 bases had no gene match. This CDR3 contains 14 residues. The germline V gene encodes CDR1 LGHNA and CDR2 YSLEER. The CDR3 nucleotides are TGCGCCAGCAGCCAAGGTTCCAGGGGGACTGAAGCTTTCTTT. Its translation is CASSQGSRGTEAFF.